This T cell receptor beta chain came from a study of T cells in Graves' hyperthyroidism and ophthalmopathy. Trimming removed 1 base from V and 3 bases from J, with 10 bases in between. CDR3 length equals 13 residues. CDR1 and CDR2 (germline): GTSNPN, SVGIG (reference sequence). Researchers amplified the TCR beta CDR3 regions from RNA transcripts. Primed by the HTBI set, a first-round RT-PCR was run on the TCR CDR3. TCRdb recomputed calls from the multiplex PCR reads with MiXCR, one row per CDR3 protein. Of 280,000 or so distinct CDR3 sequences detected, under 30% appear once; the ten largest clones hold 25% to 30%. This clonotype has at least ten counts.

J is TRBJ2-7 and V is TRBV30, with D uncertain. This clonotype originated in a man aged 40-49 years with Graves' hyperthyroidism that later progressed to Graves' ophthalmopathy. The sequenced sample was blood. The chain's CDR3 is CAWSESTFYEQYF. CDR3 sequence (DNA): TGTGCCTGGAGTGAAAGCACGTTCTACGAGCAGTACTTC.